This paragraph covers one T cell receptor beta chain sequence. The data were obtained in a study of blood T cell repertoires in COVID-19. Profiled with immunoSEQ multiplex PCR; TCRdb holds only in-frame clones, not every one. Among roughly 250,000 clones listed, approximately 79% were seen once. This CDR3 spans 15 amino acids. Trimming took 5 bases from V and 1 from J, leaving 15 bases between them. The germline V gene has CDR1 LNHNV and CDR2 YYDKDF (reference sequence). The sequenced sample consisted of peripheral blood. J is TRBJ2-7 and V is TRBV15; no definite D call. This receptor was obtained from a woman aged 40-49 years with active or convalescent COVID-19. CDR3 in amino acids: CATSRTGQNSYEQYF. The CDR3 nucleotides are TGTGCCACCAGCCGCACGGGTCAAAATTCCTACGAGCAGTACTTC.